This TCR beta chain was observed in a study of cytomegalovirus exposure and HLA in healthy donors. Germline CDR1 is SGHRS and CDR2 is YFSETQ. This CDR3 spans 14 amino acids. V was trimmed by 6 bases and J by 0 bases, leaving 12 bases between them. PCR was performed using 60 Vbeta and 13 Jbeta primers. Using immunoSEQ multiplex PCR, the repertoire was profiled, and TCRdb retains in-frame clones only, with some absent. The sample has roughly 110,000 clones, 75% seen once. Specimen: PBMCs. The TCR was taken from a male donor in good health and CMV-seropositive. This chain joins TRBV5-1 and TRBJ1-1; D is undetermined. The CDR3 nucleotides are TGCGCCAGCACCACCGCGGGCCTGAACACTGAAGCTTTCTTT. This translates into CASTTAGLNTEAFF.